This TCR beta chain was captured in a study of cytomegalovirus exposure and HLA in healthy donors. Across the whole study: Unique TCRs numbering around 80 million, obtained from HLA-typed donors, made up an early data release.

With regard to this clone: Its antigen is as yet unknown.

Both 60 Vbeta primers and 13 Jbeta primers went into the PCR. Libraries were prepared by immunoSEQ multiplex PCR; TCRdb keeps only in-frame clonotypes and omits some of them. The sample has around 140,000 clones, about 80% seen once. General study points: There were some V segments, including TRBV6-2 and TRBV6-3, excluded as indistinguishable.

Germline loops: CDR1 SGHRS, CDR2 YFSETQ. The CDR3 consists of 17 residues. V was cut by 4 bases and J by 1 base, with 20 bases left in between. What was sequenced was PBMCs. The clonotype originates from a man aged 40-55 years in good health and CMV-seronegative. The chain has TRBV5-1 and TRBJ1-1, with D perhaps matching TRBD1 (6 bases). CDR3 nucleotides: TGCGCCAGCAGCCCAAACCTGGGGGCGCCCGGGAACACTGAAGCTTTCTTT. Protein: CASSPNLGAPGNTEAFF.